A selection of T cell receptor beta chains follows, all from one sample in a study of CD8 T cells in ankylosing spondylitis. One entry per CDR3 protein, called by TCRdb with MiXCR from the 5' RACE reads. The table has 150,000 to 200,000 distinct CDR3 sequences, around a sixth seen once. Sequenced sample: blood, either unsorted or a sorted T cell fraction (not recorded which). Every receptor here comes from a male donor aged 10 to 35 with ankylosing spondylitis or in good health (not recorded which). Each CDR3 is given with its conserved first and last residue. A D gene is named only where the DNA matches it firmly. Rows may omit the clone size; those that give it use once, few, many or a size class.

d_call	clone_size	j_call	v_call	cdr3_aa	cdr3_nt
.	many	TRBJ2-1	TRBV20-1	CSALGKKNSIGGLTYNEQFF	TGCAGTGCCTTGGGAAAAAAAAACTCGATTGGAGGGTTGACCTACAATGAGCAGTTCTTC
.	many	TRBJ2-5	TRBV7-2	CASSLGDASAQYF	TGTGCCAGCAGCTTGGGGGACGCCTCGGCCCAGTACTTC
.	.	TRBJ2-5	TRBV29-1	CSVDADNQETQYF	TGCAGCGTTGATGCAGACAACCAAGAGACCCAGTACTTC
.	many	TRBJ2-3	TRBV5-1	CASSSWMQRGDTQYF	TGCGCCAGCAGCTCCTGGATGCAGAGAGGAGATACGCAGTATTTT
TRBD1	many	TRBJ1-5	TRBV12-3/TRBV12-4	CASSGQVNQPQHF	TGTGCCAGCAGCGGACAGGTTAATCAGCCCCAGCATTTT
.	.	TRBJ2-1	TRBV6-5	CASWPSTGYNEQFF	TGTGCCAGCTGGCCGTCTACAGGCTACAATGAGCAGTTCTTC
.	many	TRBJ1-2	TRBV19	CASGQPRGYGYTF	TGTGCCAGTGGACAGCCAAGGGGCTATGGCTACACCTTC
.	many	TRBJ1-2	TRBV6-1	CASSDVIRHYGYTF	TGTGCCAGCAGTGACGTGATACGGCACTATGGCTACACCTTC
.	many	TRBJ1-2	TRBV7-9	CANLPIVF	TGTGCCAACCTCCCTATTGTCTTC
.	many	TRBJ2-1	TRBV14	CASSQEGGMSIFNEQFF	TGTGCCAGCAGCCAAGAAGGGGGGATGTCCATCTTTAATGAGCAGTTCTTC
.	many	TRBJ2-7	TRBV6-2/TRBV6-3	CASSYDGQGFPYEQYF	TGTGCCAGCAGTTACGACGGCCAGGGGTTCCCCTACGAGCAGTACTTC
.	few	TRBJ1-1	TRBV10-3	CAISDRSNTEAFF	TGTGCCATCAGTGACAGGAGTAACACTGAAGCTTTCTTT
TRBD2	few	TRBJ2-4	TRBV9	CASSVDSGDDIQYF	TGTGCCAGCAGCGTAGACAGCGGGGACGACATTCAGTACTTC
.	few	TRBJ2-7	TRBV20-1	CSAREPRTPYEQYF	TGCAGTGCTAGAGAACCTAGGACCCCTTACGAGCAGTACTTC
TRBD2	many	TRBJ2-1	TRBV29-1	CSVEAGEGYNEQFF	TGCAGCGTTGAGGCGGGAGAGGGTTACAATGAGCAGTTCTTC
.	many	TRBJ1-2	TRBV28	CASSREDRPPIYGYTF	TGTGCCAGCAGCCGAGAAGACAGGCCCCCCATCTATGGCTACACCTTC